The 17 T cell receptor beta chains given below trace back to one sample, sequenced in a study of T cells in Graves' hyperthyroidism and ophthalmopathy. There were TCR beta CDR3 regions amplified from RNA transcripts. First-round RT-PCR of the TCR CDR3 relied on the HTBI primer set. TCRdb re-called the multiplex PCR reads with MiXCR, one entry per CDR3 protein. The table shows 300,000 to 450,000 distinct CDR3 sequences, with about a sixth occurring only once. The sequencing sample was made of blood. These TCRs come from a woman between 40 and 50 years old with Graves' ophthalmopathy.

This clonotype was seen at least ten times. V usage is TRBV12-3 or TRBV12-4 and J usage is TRBJ1-1, with 8 nucleotides matching TRBD1. Unmatched junction bases numbered 14, after V lost 6 bases and J lost 11 bases. The CDR3 is made up of 14 amino acids. This chain's CDR3 is CASRGVAGGVRAFF. In DNA form, the CDR3 reads TGTGCCAGCAGGGGAGTCGCAGGGGGCGTGAGGGCTTTCTTT.

This clonotype was seen a handful of times. The genes are TRBV6-1 and TRBJ1-6; 9 positions match TRBD1. J gave up 7 bases and V 7 bases, and 11 bases lay outside the gene matches. The germline CDR1 and CDR2 sequences are MNHNS and SASEGT. The CDR3 consists of 16 residues. CDR3 region: CASNRAGTGSNSPLHF. CDR3 nucleotide sequence: TGTGCCAGCAATCGCGCCGGGACAGGGTCAAATTCACCCCTCCACTTT.

V is TRBV6-1 and J is TRBJ1-5, with 7 bases matching TRBD1. This CDR3 comprises 14 residues. Germline loops: CDR1 MNHNS, CDR2 SASEGT. Unmatched junction bases numbered 7, after V lost 7 bases and J lost 4 bases. The CDR3 protein is CASKVTGRNQPQHF. The DNA of the CDR3 is TGTGCCAGCAAAGTGACAGGGCGGAATCAGCCCCAGCATTTT.

This clonotype was seen a handful of times. V and J are TRBV9 and TRBJ2-5; D is unresolved. From germline, CDR1 is SGDLS and CDR2 YYNGEE. The CDR3 has 13 amino acids. The V and J ends lost 0 bases and 5 bases respectively, with 8 bases between them. CDR3 sequence reads: CASSVVPGETQYF. CDR3 DNA sequence: TGTGCCAGCAGCGTAGTACCGGGTGAGACCCAGTACTTC.

This clonotype was seen many times. This chain uses TRBV9 with TRBJ2-2; perhaps TRBD1 as D (6 bases). CDR1 is SGDLS, CDR2 YYNGEE, per germline. The CDR3 loop spans 14 amino acids. The V end lost 3 bases, the J end lost 5 bases, and 11 bases lay between the germline ends. The CDR3 here is CASSDRTGTGELFF. The CDR3, as DNA: TGTGCCAGCAGCGACCGTACAGGGACCGGGGAGCTGTTTTTT.

In this sample, this clonotype turned up many times. This chain links TRBV6-4 with TRBJ1-5, with no clear D. Germline lookup yields CDR1 MRHNA and CDR2 SNTAGT. The CDR3 is made up of 17 amino acids. Trimming stripped 6 bases from V and 0 bases from J, with 18 bases between. CDR3 sequence: CASRAESGDYSNQPQHF. The CDR3 bases are TGTGCCAGCAGAGCCGAATCAGGAGATTATAGCAATCAGCCCCAGCATTTT.

This clonotype was detected many times. This rearrangement joins TRBV30 to TRBJ2-5; 9 bases align to TRBD1. The CDR3 contains 14 residues. V shed 6 bases, J shed 0 bases, and the junction held 5 bases outside the gene matches. Looked up from germline, CDR1 is GTSNPN and CDR2 is SVGIG (reference sequence). The CDR3: CACSTGGNQETQYF. The CDR3 nucleotides read TGTGCCTGCTCGACAGGGGGTAACCAAGAGACCCAGTACTTC.

This clonotype occurred many times. The junction shows a germline mismatch at one end, possibly a read error. CDR3 nucleotide sequence: TGCGCCAGCAGTGAACATGAGATCCAGTACTTC. It yields the protein CASSEHEIQYF. The gene calls are TRBV10-2 and TRBJ2-5; D is unresolved. This CDR3 region has 11 residues. The germline gives CDR1 WSHSY, CDR2 SAAADI.

This clonotype was seen at least ten times. This chain connects TRBV5-1 to TRBJ1-5; D is unclear. With 5 bases removed from V and 5 bases from J, the gap between germline ends came to 11 bases. CDR1 SGHRS and CDR2 YFSETQ come from the germline V gene. CDR3 size: 13 residues. CDR3 loop: CASSKTPHQPQHF. The CDR3 DNA is TGCGCCAGCAGTAAGACACCACATCAGCCCCAGCATTTT.

This clonotype was seen at least ten times. The gene calls are TRBV2 and TRBJ1-5; 9 nucleotides align to TRBD1. The germline V gene has CDR1 SNHLY and CDR2 FYNNEI. J gave up 7 bases and V 6 bases, and 16 bases lay outside the gene matches. The CDR3 sequence is 17 residues long. The CDR3 sequence: CASRQKRTGGAGQPQHF. CDR3 bases: TGTGCCAGCAGGCAAAAAAGAACAGGGGGCGCAGGCCAGCCCCAGCATTTT.

This clonotype has at least ten counts. The CDR3 bases are TGTGCCAGCAGTTTATGGGGGGAGCAAGAGACCCAGTACTTC. This codes for CASSLWGEQETQYF. The chain has TRBV28 and TRBJ2-5, with D perhaps assigned TRBD1 or TRBD2 (5 bases each). Germline V gene data show CDR1 as MDHEN and CDR2 as SYDVKM. V was clipped by 0 bases and J by 2 bases, with 7 bases between them. The CDR3 has 14 amino acids.

This chain uses TRBV12-3 or TRBV12-4 with TRBJ2-7; 7 bases match TRBD1. The CDR3 length is 14 residues. Germline trimming cut 4 bases from V and 1 base from J; bases unmatched to any gene: 4. CDR3 in amino acids: CASSSTGQSYEQYF. The CDR3 bases are TGTGCCAGCAGTTCTACGGGACAGTCCTACGAGCAGTACTTC.

This clonotype was observed many times. The chain recombines TRBV5-1 with TRBJ2-2; D unclear. V lost 2 bases, J lost 2 bases, and 10 bases lay in between. This CDR3 is 15 amino acids long. Germline CDR1 and CDR2: SGHRS and YFSETQ. CDR3 sequence reads: CASSFLARNTGELFF. CDR3 sequence (DNA): TGCGCCAGCAGCTTTCTTGCCAGAAACACCGGGGAGCTGTTTTTT.

The table lists this clonotype with many counts. This chain connects TRBV20-1 to TRBJ1-1, with a possible D match to TRBD1 (6 bases). V was cut by 6 bases and J by 5 bases, with 25 bases left in between. CDR1 is DFQATT and CDR2 is SNEGSKA in the germline V gene (reference sequence). The CDR3 sequence is 16 residues long. This chain's CDR3 is CSALRVGTWTKTEAFF. The DNA of the CDR3 is TGCAGTGCACTACGAGTGGGGACATGGACGAAAACTGAAGCTTTCTTT.

This clonotype was observed at least ten times. This chain uses TRBV2 with TRBJ1-2, with D unclear. The length of the CDR3 is 13 residues. V shed 3 bases and J shed 4 bases, with 9 bases lying between them. Per germline, CDR1 SNHLY and CDR2 FYNNEI. The CDR3 sequence is CASSESGAYGYTF. CDR3 nucleotide sequence: TGTGCCAGCAGTGAGTCAGGCGCCTATGGCTACACCTTC.

This clonotype was seen many times. The rearrangement links TRBV9 to TRBJ1-1; D perhaps matches TRBD1 (5 bases). Germline CDR1 is SGDLS and CDR2 is YYNGEE. V was trimmed by 0 bases and J by 3 bases, leaving 6 bases between them. The CDR3 contains 13 residues. CDR3 sequence (DNA): TGTGCCAGCAGCGTAGGGGGGGACACTGAAGCTTTCTTT. Its translation: CASSVGGDTEAFF.

This rearrangement joins TRBV28 to TRBJ2-7; TRBD1 matches 9 bases. Germline V CDR1 and CDR2: MDHEN, SYDVKM. The junction had 17 bases not matched to a gene; V was cut back by 4 bases and J by 4 bases. The CDR3 spans 18 residues. CDR3 bases: TGTGCCAGCAGTTCCTCCGCCCGGGGGACAGGGTTTCTATACGAGCAGTACTTC. The encoded protein is CASSSSARGTGFLYEQYF.